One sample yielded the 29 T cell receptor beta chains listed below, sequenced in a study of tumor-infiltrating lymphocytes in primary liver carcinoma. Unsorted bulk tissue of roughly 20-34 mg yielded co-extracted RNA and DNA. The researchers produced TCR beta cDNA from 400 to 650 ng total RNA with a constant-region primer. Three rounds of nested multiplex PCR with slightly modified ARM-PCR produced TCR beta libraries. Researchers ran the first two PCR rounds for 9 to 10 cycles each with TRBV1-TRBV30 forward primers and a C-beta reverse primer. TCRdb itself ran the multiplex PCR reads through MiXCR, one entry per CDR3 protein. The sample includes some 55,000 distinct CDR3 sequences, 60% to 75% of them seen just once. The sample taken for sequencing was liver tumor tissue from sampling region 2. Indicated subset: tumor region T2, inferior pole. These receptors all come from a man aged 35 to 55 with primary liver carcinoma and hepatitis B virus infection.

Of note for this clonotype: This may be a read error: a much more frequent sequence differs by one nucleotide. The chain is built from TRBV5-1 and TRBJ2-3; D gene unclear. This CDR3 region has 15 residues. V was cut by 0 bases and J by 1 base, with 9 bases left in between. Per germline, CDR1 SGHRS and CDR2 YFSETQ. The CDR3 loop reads CASSLGSGRTDTQYF. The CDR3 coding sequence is TGCGCCAGCAGCTTGGGCTCTGGTCGCACAGATACGCAGTATTTT. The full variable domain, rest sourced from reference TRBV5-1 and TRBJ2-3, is KAGVTQTPRYLIKTRGQQVTLSCSPISGHRSVSWYQQTPGQGLQFLFEYFSETQRNKGNFPGRFSGRQFSNSRSEMNVSTLELGDSALYLCASSLGSGRTDTQYFGPGTRLTVL.

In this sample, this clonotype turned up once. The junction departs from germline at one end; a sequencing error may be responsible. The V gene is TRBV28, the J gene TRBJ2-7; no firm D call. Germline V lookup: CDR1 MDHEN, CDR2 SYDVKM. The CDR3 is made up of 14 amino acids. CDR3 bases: TGTGCCAGTAGTTTAATTGCGTATTACTACGAGCAGCACTTC. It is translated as CASSLIAYYYEQHF.

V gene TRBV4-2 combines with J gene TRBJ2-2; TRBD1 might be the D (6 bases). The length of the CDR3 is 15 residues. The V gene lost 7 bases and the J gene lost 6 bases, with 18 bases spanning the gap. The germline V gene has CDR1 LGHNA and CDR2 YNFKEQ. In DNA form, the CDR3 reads TGTGCCAGCAACGAAGACCTACAGGGATCCGGGGAGCTGTTTTTT. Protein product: CASNEDLQGSGELFF.

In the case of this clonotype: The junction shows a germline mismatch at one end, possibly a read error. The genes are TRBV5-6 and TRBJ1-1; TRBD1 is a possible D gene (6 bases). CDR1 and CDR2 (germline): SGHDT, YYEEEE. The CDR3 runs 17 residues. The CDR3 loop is CASGLDSTRGGATEAFF. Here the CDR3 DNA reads TGTGCCAGCGGCTTGGATAGTACGAGAGGGGGGGCCACTGAAGCTTTCTTT.

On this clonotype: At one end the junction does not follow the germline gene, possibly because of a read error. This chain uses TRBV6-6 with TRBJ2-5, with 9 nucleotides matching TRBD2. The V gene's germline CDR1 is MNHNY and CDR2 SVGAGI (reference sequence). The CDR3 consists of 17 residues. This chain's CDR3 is CACSPQGLAGLKETQYF. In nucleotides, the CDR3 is TGTGCCTGCAGCCCTCAGGGGCTAGCGGGACTTAAAGAGACCCAGTACTTC.

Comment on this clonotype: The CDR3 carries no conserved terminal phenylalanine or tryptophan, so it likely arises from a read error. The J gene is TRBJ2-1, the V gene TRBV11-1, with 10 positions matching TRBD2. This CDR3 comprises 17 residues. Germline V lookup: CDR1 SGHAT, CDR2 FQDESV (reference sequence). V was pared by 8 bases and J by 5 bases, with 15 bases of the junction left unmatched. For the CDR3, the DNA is TGTGCCAGCGGCCTGGGGCTAGCGGGAGAAGTTGACAATGAGCAGTTCTCC. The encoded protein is CASGLGLAGEVDNEQFS.

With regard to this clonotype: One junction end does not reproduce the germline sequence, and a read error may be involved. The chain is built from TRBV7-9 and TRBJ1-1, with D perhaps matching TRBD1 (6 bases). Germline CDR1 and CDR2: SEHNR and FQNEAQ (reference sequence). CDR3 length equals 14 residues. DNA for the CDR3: TGTGCCAGCAGGGGGGGGGCGCGGGGCACTGACGCTTTCTTT. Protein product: CASRGGARGTDAFF.

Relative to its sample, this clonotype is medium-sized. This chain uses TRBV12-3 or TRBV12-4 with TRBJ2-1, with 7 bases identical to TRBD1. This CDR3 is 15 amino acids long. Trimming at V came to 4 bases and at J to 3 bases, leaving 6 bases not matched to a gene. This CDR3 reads CASSYGRGNYNEQFF. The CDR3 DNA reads TGTGCCAGCAGTTATGGCAGGGGGAACTACAATGAGCAGTTCTTC.

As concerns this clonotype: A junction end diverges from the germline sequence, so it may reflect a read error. In DNA, the CDR3 is TGTACCAGGAGTTACCGAGTAGAGTATAGCAATCAGCCCCAGTATTTT. It codes for CTRSYRVEYSNQPQYF. The chain recombines TRBV6-6 with TRBJ1-5; D is unclear. The tail of the sequence fits TRBJ2-3 better, so the J call may be wrong. Germline CDR1 reads MNHNY; CDR2 reads SVGAGI (reference sequence). This CDR3 is built from 16 residues.

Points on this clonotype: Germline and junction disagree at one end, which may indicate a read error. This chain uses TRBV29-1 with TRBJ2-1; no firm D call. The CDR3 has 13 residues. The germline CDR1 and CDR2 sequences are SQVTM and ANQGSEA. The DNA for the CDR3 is TGCAGCGTCTACCTAAACTCCTACAATGAACAGTTCTTC. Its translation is CSVYLNSYNEQFF.

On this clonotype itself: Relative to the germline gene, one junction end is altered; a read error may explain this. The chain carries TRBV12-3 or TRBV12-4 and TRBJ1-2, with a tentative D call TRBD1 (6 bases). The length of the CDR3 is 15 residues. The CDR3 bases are TGTGCCAGCAGTTTAAGTGACAGGCCCTTCTACGGCTACACTTTC. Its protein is CASSLSDRPFYGYTF.

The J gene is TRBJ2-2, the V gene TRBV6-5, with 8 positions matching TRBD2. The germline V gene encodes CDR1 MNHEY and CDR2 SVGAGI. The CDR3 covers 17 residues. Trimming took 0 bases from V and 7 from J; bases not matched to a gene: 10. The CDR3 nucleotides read TGTGCCAGCAGTTACTCGGAGGCGGTAGCGGGGAGCGGGGAGCTGTTTTTT. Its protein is CASSYSEAVAGSGELFF.

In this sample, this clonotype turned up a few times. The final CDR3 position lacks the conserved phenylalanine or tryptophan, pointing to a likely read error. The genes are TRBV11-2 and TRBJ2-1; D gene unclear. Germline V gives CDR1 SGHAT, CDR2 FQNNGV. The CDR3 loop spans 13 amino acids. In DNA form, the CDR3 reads TGTGCCAGCAGCTTAAATGATGCATATGAACAGTTCTCC. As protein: CASSLNDAYEQFS.

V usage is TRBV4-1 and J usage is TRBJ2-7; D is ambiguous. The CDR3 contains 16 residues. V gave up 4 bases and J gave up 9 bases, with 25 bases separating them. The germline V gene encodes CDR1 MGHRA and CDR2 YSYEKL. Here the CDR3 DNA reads TGCGCCAGCAGCCTTCTACCCGACGACCTTGGGCTCAGGCAGTACTTC. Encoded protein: CASSLLPDDLGLRQYF.

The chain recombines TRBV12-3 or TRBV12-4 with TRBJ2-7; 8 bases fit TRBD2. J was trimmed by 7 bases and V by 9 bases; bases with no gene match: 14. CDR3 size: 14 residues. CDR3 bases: TGTGCCAGTGTCCTCGGGAGGGCCTTGGAAGAGCAGTACTTC. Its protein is CASVLGRALEEQYF.

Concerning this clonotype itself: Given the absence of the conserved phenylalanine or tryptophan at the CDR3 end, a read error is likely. The CDR3 region has the DNA TGCAGCGGATTGCCGGGACCAGGGGTGGATAAGCAGTTCTTA. Translating gives CSGLPGPGVDKQFL. The chain links TRBV29-1 to TRBJ2-1; perhaps TRBD1 as D (6 bases). V lost 7 bases to trimming and J lost 11 bases, with 24 bases between them. CDR1 and CDR2 (germline): SQVTM, ANQGSEA. The CDR3 runs to 14 residues.

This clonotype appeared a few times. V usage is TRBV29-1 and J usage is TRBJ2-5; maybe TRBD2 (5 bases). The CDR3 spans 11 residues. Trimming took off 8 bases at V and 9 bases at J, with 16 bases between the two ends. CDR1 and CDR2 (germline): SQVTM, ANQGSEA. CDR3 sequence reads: CSLGRGDPQYF. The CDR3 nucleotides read TGCAGCCTCGGACGGGGAGATCCCCAGTACTTC.

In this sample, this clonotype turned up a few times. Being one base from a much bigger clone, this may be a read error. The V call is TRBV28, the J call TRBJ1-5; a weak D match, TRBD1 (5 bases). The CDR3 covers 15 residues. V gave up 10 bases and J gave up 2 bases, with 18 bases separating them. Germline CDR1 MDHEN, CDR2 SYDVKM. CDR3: CANSLQGGGNQPQHF. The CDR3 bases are TGTGCCAACAGCCTTCAGGGAGGGGGCAATCAGCCCCAGCATTTT.

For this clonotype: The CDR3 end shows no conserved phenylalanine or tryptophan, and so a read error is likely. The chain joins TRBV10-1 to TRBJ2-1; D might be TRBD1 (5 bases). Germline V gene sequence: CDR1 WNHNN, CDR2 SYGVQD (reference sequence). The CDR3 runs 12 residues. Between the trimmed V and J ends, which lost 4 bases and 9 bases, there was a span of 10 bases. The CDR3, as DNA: TGCGCCAGCAGTGGATTGGGGCTTGAGCAGTTCTTA. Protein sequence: CASSGLGLEQFL.

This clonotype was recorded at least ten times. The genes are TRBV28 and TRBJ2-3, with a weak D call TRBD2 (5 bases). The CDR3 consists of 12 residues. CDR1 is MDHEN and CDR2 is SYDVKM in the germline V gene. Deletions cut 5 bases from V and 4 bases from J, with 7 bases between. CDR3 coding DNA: TGTGCCAGCAGTCTCGGGGCAGATACGCAGTATTTT. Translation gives CASSLGADTQYF. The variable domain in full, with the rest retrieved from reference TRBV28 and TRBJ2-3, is DVKVTQSSRYLVKRTGEKVFLECVQDMDHENMFWYRQDPGLGLRLIYFSYDVKMKEKGDIPEGYSVSREKKERFSLILESASTNQTSMYLCASSLGADTQYFGPGTRLTVL.

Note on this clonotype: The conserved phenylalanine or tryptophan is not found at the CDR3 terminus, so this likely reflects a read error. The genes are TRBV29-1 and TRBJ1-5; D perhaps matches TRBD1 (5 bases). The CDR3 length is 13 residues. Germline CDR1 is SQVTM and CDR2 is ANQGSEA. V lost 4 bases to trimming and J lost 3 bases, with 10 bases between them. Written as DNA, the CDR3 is TGCAGCGTTGGGGGGGGGAACAATCAGCCCCAGCATATT. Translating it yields CSVGGGNNQPQHI.

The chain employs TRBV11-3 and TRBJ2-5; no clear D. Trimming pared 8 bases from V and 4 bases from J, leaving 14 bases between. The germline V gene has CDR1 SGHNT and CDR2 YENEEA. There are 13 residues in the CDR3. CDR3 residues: CASGRGTIETQYF. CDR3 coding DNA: TGTGCCAGCGGCAGAGGTACCATAGAGACCCAGTACTTC.

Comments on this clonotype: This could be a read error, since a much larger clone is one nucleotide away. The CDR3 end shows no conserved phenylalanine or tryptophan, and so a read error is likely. In DNA, the CDR3 is TGCAGCGTTCGCCGGGGCGATGAGCAGTTCTAC. Translating it yields CSVRRGDEQFY. The chain uses TRBV29-1 and TRBJ2-1; D possibly uses TRBD1 or TRBD2 (5 bases each). This CDR3 has 11 amino acids. V shed 5 bases and J shed 8 bases, with 10 bases lying between them. Germline values: CDR1 SQVTM, CDR2 ANQGSEA.

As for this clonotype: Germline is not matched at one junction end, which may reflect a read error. The CDR3 DNA reads as TGTGCCAACAGCTTAGAGGGACTAGCGTGGACGGATAAGCAGTATTTT. This codes for CANSLEGLAWTDKQYF. The rearrangement links TRBV11-2 to TRBJ2-3; TRBD2 aligns across 10 bases. This CDR3 is 16 amino acids long. CDR1 is SGHAT and CDR2 is FQNNGV in the germline V gene.

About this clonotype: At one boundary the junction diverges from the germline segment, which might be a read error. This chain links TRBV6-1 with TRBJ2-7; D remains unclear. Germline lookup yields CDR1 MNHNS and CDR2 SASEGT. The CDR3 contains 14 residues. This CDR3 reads CASREDLVPYEKYF. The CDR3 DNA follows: TGTGCCAGCCGCGAGGACCTTGTCCCCTACGAGAAGTACTTC.

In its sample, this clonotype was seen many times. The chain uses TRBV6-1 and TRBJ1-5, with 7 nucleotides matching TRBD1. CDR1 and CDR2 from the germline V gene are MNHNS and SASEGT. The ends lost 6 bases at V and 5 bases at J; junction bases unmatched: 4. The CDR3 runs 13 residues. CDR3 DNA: TGTGCCAGCAGGGCAGGGGGAGATCAGCCCCAGCATTTT. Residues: CASRAGGDQPQHF.

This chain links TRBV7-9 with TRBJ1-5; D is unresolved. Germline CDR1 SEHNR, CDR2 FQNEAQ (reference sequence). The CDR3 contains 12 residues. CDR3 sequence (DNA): TGTGTCAACAGCCCTAGCAATCAGCCCCAGCATTTT. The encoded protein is CVNSPSNQPQHF.

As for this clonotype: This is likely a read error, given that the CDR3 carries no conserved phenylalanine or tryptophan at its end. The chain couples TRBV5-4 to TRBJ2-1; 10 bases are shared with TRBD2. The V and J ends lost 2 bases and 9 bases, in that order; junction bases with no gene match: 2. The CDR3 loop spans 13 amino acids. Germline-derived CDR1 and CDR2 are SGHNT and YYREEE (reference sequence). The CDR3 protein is CASSLIAGGEQFS. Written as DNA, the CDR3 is TGTGCCAGCAGCTTAATAGCGGGAGGTGAGCAGTTCTCC.

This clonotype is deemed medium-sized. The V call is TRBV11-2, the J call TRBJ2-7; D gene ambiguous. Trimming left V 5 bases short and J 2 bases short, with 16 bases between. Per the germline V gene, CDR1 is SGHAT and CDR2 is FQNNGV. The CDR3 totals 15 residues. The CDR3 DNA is TGTGCCAGCAGCCCTACACAGTTGGGCCCCTACGAGCAGTACTTC. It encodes CASSPTQLGPYEQYF.